These T cell receptor beta chains were read from a single sample in a study of regulatory T cells in long-lasting Graves disease. One entry per CDR3 protein, called by TCRdb with MiXCR from the multiplex PCR reads. The sample holds over 200,000 distinct CDR3 sequences, 15% to 20% seen once. These records were also assigned to another study, of T cells in Graves' hyperthyroidism and ophthalmopathy.

Sequenced here: peripheral blood mononuclear cells (PBMCs), sampled at new diagnosis, from a patient treated with antithyroid drugs. These receptors came from a woman in her 30s with Graves disease. The CDR3 runs from the conserved cysteine through the conserved F or W. Fields, in order: CDR3 DNA, CDR3 protein, J gene, D gene, V gene, clone size. D genes are given only for firm matches. Expanded clones are given a class, and other clones once, few, many or no size at all.

DNA: TGCGCCAGCAGCCAGGCCCGGAGCGATGAAAAACTGTTTTTT
CDR3: CASSQARSDEKLFF
J: TRBJ1-4
D: NA
V: TRBV4-1
size: NA

DNA: TGCGCCAGCAGCTTGGGTCAGGGGAAGCTGTTTTTT
CDR3: CASSLGQGKLFF
J: TRBJ2-2
D: NA
V: TRBV5-1
size: many

DNA: TGCAGTGCAGGGACTAGCGGGGGAAATGAGCAGTTCTTC
CDR3: CSAGTSGGNEQFF
J: TRBJ2-1
D: TRBD2
V: TRBV20-1
size: many

DNA: TGTGCCAGCAGCGTAGTTAGGAACACTGAAGCTTTCTTT
CDR3: CASSVVRNTEAFF
J: TRBJ1-1
D: NA
V: TRBV9
size: many

DNA: TGTGCCAGCTCACCATCCCAGGCGGGTGGAAACACCATATATTTT
CDR3: CASSPSQAGGNTIYF
J: TRBJ1-3
D: NA
V: TRBV18
size: many

DNA: TGTGCCAGCAGCCCCGGGCCCGATCAAGAGACCCAGTACTTC
CDR3: CASSPGPDQETQYF
J: TRBJ2-5
D: NA
V: TRBV11-2
size: NA

DNA: TGTGCCACCAGTGACGCCGGGACTAGCGGGGGGGCACGGGGTGAGCAGTTCTTC
CDR3: CATSDAGTSGGARGEQFF
J: TRBJ2-1
D: TRBD2
V: TRBV24-1
size: many

DNA: TGTGCCAGCTCCCCACCGGGACAGGGGAATACTGAAGCTTTCTTT
CDR3: CASSPPGQGNTEAFF
J: TRBJ1-1
D: TRBD1
V: TRBV18
size: many

DNA: TGTGCCAGCAGCTTAAAAGTAGGCCAAGAGACCCAGTACTTC
CDR3: CASSLKVGQETQYF
J: TRBJ2-5
D: NA
V: TRBV7-2
size: few

DNA: TGTGCCATCAGTGAGTCCAGGGGAGGGTCTGGGGCCAACGTCCTGACTTTC
CDR3: CAISESRGGSGANVLTF
J: TRBJ2-6
D: NA
V: TRBV10-3
size: NA

DNA: TGTGCCAGCAGCTTGGGAGACGGGACAGGCAGCAATCAGCCCCAGCATTTT
CDR3: CASSLGDGTGSNQPQHF
J: TRBJ1-5
D: TRBD1
V: TRBV7-9
size: many

DNA: TGTGCCAGCAGTCCCAGACCCCCCGGGGAGCTGTTTTTT
CDR3: CASSPRPPGELFF
J: TRBJ2-2
D: NA
V: TRBV12-3/TRBV12-4
size: many

DNA: TGCAGTGCTAGAAGGGGACAGGCGAACACTGAAGCTTTCTTT
CDR3: CSARRGQANTEAFF
J: TRBJ1-1
D: TRBD1
V: TRBV20-1
size: many

DNA: TGTGCCAGCTCACTCTCGGGGCCCCCCCGCAATGAGCAGTTCTTC
CDR3: CASSLSGPPRNEQFF
J: TRBJ2-1
D: NA
V: TRBV18
size: many

DNA: TGTGCCAGCAGTTTGGGACAGGGGGCCGCCTACGAGCAGTACTTC
CDR3: CASSLGQGAAYEQYF
J: TRBJ2-7
D: TRBD1
V: TRBV6-2/TRBV6-3
size: NA

DNA: TGTGCCAGCAGCACACTAGCGGGGGGCCCGAGGGTGTACGAGCAGTACTTC
CDR3: CASSTLAGGPRVYEQYF
J: TRBJ2-7
D: TRBD2
V: TRBV13
size: many

DNA: TGTGCCAGTAGGACGATAACGGGACAGGGGGCGACCACCGGGGAGCTGTTTTTT
CDR3: CASRTITGQGATTGELFF
J: TRBJ2-2
D: TRBD1
V: TRBV19
size: NA

DNA: TGCGCCAGCAGCTACCTATCTCGAGGCGATGGCTACACCTTC
CDR3: CASSYLSRGDGYTF
J: TRBJ1-2
D: NA
V: TRBV4-1
size: many

DNA: TGCAGTGCCCCTCCCCCCGACAGGGGGTACACTGAAGCTTTCTTT
CDR3: CSAPPPDRGYTEAFF
J: TRBJ1-1
D: TRBD1
V: TRBV20-1
size: NA

DNA: TGTGCCAGCAGTTTAGGGACAGAGACTGAAGCTTTCTTT
CDR3: CASSLGTETEAFF
J: TRBJ1-1
D: NA
V: TRBV12-3/TRBV12-4
size: NA

DNA: TGCGCCAGCAGCCAAGCCAGCTTGGCCGAGCAGTACTTC
CDR3: CASSQASLAEQYF
J: TRBJ2-7
D: NA
V: TRBV4-1
size: many

DNA: TGTGCCATCAGTGTATTCGGCAGTATCTACGAGCAGTACTTC
CDR3: CAISVFGSIYEQYF
J: TRBJ2-7
D: NA
V: TRBV10-3
size: NA

DNA: TGTGTCGCAAGGGGGGCGGGGGTGAACACTGAAGCTTTCTTT
CDR3: CVARGAGVNTEAFF
J: TRBJ1-1
D: NA
V: TRBV15
size: many

DNA: TGTGCCAGCAACCCTAGCGGGGGACCCTACGAGCAGTACTTC
CDR3: CASNPSGGPYEQYF
J: TRBJ2-7
D: TRBD2
V: TRBV12-3/TRBV12-4
size: many

DNA: TGTGCCAGCAGCAGGACTAGTTTCACAGATACGCAGTATTTT
CDR3: CASSRTSFTDTQYF
J: TRBJ2-3
D: TRBD2
V: TRBV9
size: NA

DNA: TGTGCCAGCAGCTTACTGAGCGGGGGGGCCTACGAGCAGTACTTC
CDR3: CASSLLSGGAYEQYF
J: TRBJ2-7
D: TRBD2
V: TRBV7-2
size: many

DNA: TGTGCCAGCAGCTTGACAGGGAAAAATGAAAAACTGTTTTTT
CDR3: CASSLTGKNEKLFF
J: TRBJ1-4
D: NA
V: TRBV5-4
size: many

DNA: TGTGCCAGCAATCCTCGTGGGACCTATAATTCACCCCTCCACTTT
CDR3: CASNPRGTYNSPLHF
J: TRBJ1-6
D: NA
V: TRBV2
size: many

DNA: TGTGCCAGCAGCTTAAGTCGCCCGCAAGAGACCCAGTACTTC
CDR3: CASSLSRPQETQYF
J: TRBJ2-5
D: NA
V: TRBV7-9
size: many

DNA: TGTGCCAGCAGTTACTTGAGTATTAGGCGCCGCGAGCAGTACTTC
CDR3: CASSYLSIRRREQYF
J: TRBJ2-7
D: NA
V: TRBV6-2/TRBV6-3
size: many

DNA: TGTGCCAGCAGTGCCCCTGACAGGGGGTACTACGAGCAGTACTTC
CDR3: CASSAPDRGYYEQYF
J: TRBJ2-7
D: TRBD1
V: TRBV12-3/TRBV12-4
size: NA

DNA: TGTGCCACCCAGGGGGTCGGGGTGTGGAATCAGCCCCAGCATTTT
CDR3: CATQGVGVWNQPQHF
J: TRBJ1-5
D: TRBD1
V: TRBV19
size: NA

DNA: TGCAGTGCAGCCGATAGCGGGAGGGGAACAGATACGCAGTATTTT
CDR3: CSAADSGRGTDTQYF
J: TRBJ2-3
D: TRBD2
V: TRBV20-1
size: NA

DNA: TGTGCCAGCAGCCAAGATTCGGGGGATTACTATGGCTACACCTTC
CDR3: CASSQDSGDYYGYTF
J: TRBJ1-2
D: NA
V: TRBV3-1
size: many

DNA: TGTGCCAGCAAGGAGACAGGGGGCTTGGCTGCCGAGCAGTACTTC
CDR3: CASKETGGLAAEQYF
J: TRBJ2-7
D: TRBD1
V: TRBV7-9
size: many

DNA: TGTGCCAGCAGCGCGGACAGGGGCGAGCAGTACTTC
CDR3: CASSADRGEQYF
J: TRBJ2-7
D: TRBD1
V: TRBV11-2
size: many

DNA: TGCAGTGCTAGAGCCTGGGGAGGCAATGAGCAGTTCTTC
CDR3: CSARAWGGNEQFF
J: TRBJ2-1
D: NA
V: TRBV20-1
size: many

DNA: TGTGCCAGCAGCTTAGAGAGGGGGTCCCATGGCTACACCTTC
CDR3: CASSLERGSHGYTF
J: TRBJ1-2
D: NA
V: TRBV12-3/TRBV12-4
size: NA

DNA: TGTGCCAGCAGCCACAGACGGGACAGGGGCAGGGCTGAAGCTTTCTTT
CDR3: CASSHRRDRGRAEAFF
J: TRBJ1-1
D: TRBD1
V: TRBV7-9
size: many

DNA: TGTGCCAGCAGTGAAGCCTCATCCACAGGGGGCTACACCTTC
CDR3: CASSEASSTGGYTF
J: TRBJ1-2
D: NA
V: TRBV6-1
size: many

DNA: TGTGCCAGCAGCTTAGTTAGCGGGGTGATCGGGGAGCTGTTTTTT
CDR3: CASSLVSGVIGELFF
J: TRBJ2-2
D: TRBD2
V: TRBV7-2
size: NA

DNA: TGCAGTGCTAGAGATCCCCGGGTTGGTTCACCCCTCCACTTT
CDR3: CSARDPRVGSPLHF
J: TRBJ1-6
D: NA
V: TRBV20-1
size: many

DNA: TGTGCCAGCAGCTATGGACTAGCGGGGGAGAGCACAGATACGCAGTATTTT
CDR3: CASSYGLAGESTDTQYF
J: TRBJ2-3
D: TRBD2
V: TRBV5-6
size: many

DNA: TGCGCCAGCAGCTTGGGAGGGCTCACTGAAGCTTTCTTT
CDR3: CASSLGGLTEAFF
J: TRBJ1-1
D: NA
V: TRBV5-1
size: many

DNA: TGTGCCAGCAGCTTGGGGTTGCGGGAACGGTACGGCTACACCTTC
CDR3: CASSLGLRERYGYTF
J: TRBJ1-2
D: NA
V: TRBV5-6
size: many

DNA: TGCGCCAGCAGCCAAGACAGTACGTACGGGCAGTACTTC
CDR3: CASSQDSTYGQYF
J: TRBJ2-7
D: NA
V: TRBV4-1
size: NA

DNA: TGTGCCAGCAGTCTACAGGTTTCACCCCTCCACTTT
CDR3: CASSLQVSPLHF
J: TRBJ1-6
D: NA
V: TRBV3-1
size: many

DNA: TGTGCCAGCAGCTTAGAGGGGGGAATAGAAAAACTGTTTTTT
CDR3: CASSLEGGIEKLFF
J: TRBJ1-4
D: NA
V: TRBV7-2
size: many

DNA: TGTGCTAGTGCCGGGGGCGCGGGCGGGGAGCTGTTTTTT
CDR3: CASAGGAGGELFF
J: TRBJ2-2
D: NA
V: TRBV12-5
size: NA

DNA: TGCAGCGTTGAGGGACAGGGGCTCTACGAGCAGTACTTC
CDR3: CSVEGQGLYEQYF
J: TRBJ2-7
D: TRBD1
V: TRBV29-1
size: many

DNA: TGTGCCAGCAGCGGCGGGGGACGGATCAGAGCTAACTATGGCTACACCTTC
CDR3: CASSGGGRIRANYGYTF
J: TRBJ1-2
D: NA
V: TRBV7-2
size: NA

DNA: TGTGCCAGCAGCCAAGCTACAGATGGATCCTACGAGCAGTACTTC
CDR3: CASSQATDGSYEQYF
J: TRBJ2-7
D: NA
V: TRBV3-1
size: many

DNA: TGTGCCAGCAGCTTGTCCGGGACAGGGAGTCCACCCCTCCACTTT
CDR3: CASSLSGTGSPPLHF
J: TRBJ1-6
D: TRBD1
V: TRBV5-4
size: NA

DNA: TGTGCCAGCAGCCAAGGTTCCCACATAAGGTGGACTGAAGCTTTCTTT
CDR3: CASSQGSHIRWTEAFF
J: TRBJ1-1
D: NA
V: TRBV3-1
size: NA

DNA: TGTGCCAGCAGTTCGACAGGGAGGAGGGGTGAAGCTTTCTTT
CDR3: CASSSTGRRGEAFF
J: TRBJ1-1
D: TRBD1
V: TRBV12-3/TRBV12-4
size: NA